This is a list of T cell receptor beta chains from one sample in a study of quantifying T cell responses using KT2 cells. Via MiXCR, TCRdb re-called the UMI-ligation and nested PCR reads, giving one row per CDR3 protein. The table has about 53,000 distinct CDR3 sequences, 9% to 15% seen once. The source material was PBMCs spiked with cells of the T cell clone KT2. The source of these receptors is a human donor. CDR3s include the opening cysteine and the closing phenylalanine or tryptophan. D genes are given only for firm matches. A clone size is listed for some rows: how often the clone was seen (once, few, many), or a class if it is expanded.

-	-	TRBV2	TRBJ1-6	CASRLSGQSWSPLHF	TGTGCCAGCAGATTGTCGGGACAAAGCTGGTCACCCCTCCACTTT
-	TRBD1	TRBV12-3/TRBV12-4	TRBJ2-7	CASSARQGSEQYF	TGTGCCAGCAGTGCACGACAGGGATCCGAGCAGTACTTC
many	-	TRBV12-3/TRBV12-4	TRBJ2-7	CASSDTQGQYSYEQYF	TGTGCCAGCAGTGACACACAGGGTCAGTATTCCTACGAGCAGTACTTC
many	TRBD1	TRBV6-4	TRBJ2-3	CASSEGTGSDTQYF	TGTGCCAGCAGTGAGGGGACAGGGTCAGATACGCAGTATTTT
few	TRBD2	TRBV4-2	TRBJ2-2	CASSQAGTTRNPNTGELFF	TGTGCCAGCAGCCAAGCCGGGACTACCCGTAATCCCAACACCGGGGAGCTGTTTTTT
few	TRBD2	TRBV5-5	TRBJ2-3	CASSSVTSTMDTQYF	TGTGCCAGCAGCTCCGTGACTAGCACAATGGATACGCAGTATTTT
-	TRBD1	TRBV12-3/TRBV12-4	TRBJ1-2	CASRLGQGFNYGYTF	TGTGCCAGCAGGCTCGGACAGGGCTTTAACTATGGCTACACCTTC
few	-	TRBV20-1	TRBJ2-3	CSARGVDTQYF	TGCAGTGCTAGGGGGGTAGATACGCAGTATTTT
many	-	TRBV9	TRBJ1-2	CASSVGTSYGYTF	TGTGCCAGCAGCGTAGGGACAAGCTATGGCTACACCTTC
many	TRBD2	TRBV7-9	TRBJ2-1	CASSPASGSWVNEQFF	TGTGCCAGCAGCCCTGCGAGCGGGAGTTGGGTCAATGAGCAGTTCTTC
few	-	TRBV5-6	TRBJ2-7	CASSQSDNEQYF	TGTGCCAGCAGCCAGAGTGACAACGAGCAGTACTTC
many	-	TRBV20-1	TRBJ1-5	CSAKRQGPYSNQPQHF	TGCAGTGCTAAGAGACAAGGTCCGTATAGCAATCAGCCCCAGCATTTT
-	TRBD1	TRBV18	TRBJ1-1	CASSLTGQASTEAFF	TGTGCCAGCTCTCTAACGGGACAGGCCTCCACTGAAGCTTTCTTT
-	-	TRBV27	TRBJ1-4	CASSATRQGTEKLFF	TGTGCCAGCAGCGCGACCCGCCAGGGGACCGAAAAACTGTTTTTT
-	TRBD1	TRBV5-6	TRBJ2-7	CASSFGTGDYEQYF	TGTGCCAGCAGCTTCGGGACAGGGGACTACGAGCAGTACTTC
-	-	TRBV7-8	TRBJ2-5	CASSLDLYLQETQYF	TGTGCCAGCAGCTTAGATCTCTACCTACAAGAGACCCAGTACTTC
-	TRBD1	TRBV6-2/TRBV6-3	TRBJ2-7	CASSYSRDRTTYEQYF	TGTGCCAGCAGTTACTCCCGGGACAGGACTACCTACGAGCAGTACTTC
few	-	TRBV9	TRBJ1-2	CASSALTSGGGYTF	TGTGCCAGCAGCGCCCTAACGTCGGGGGGGGGCTACACCTTC
-	-	TRBV18	TRBJ1-1	CASSPPRGAAFF	TGTGCCAGCTCACCACCGAGGGGTGCAGCTTTCTTT
-	-	TRBV20-1	TRBJ2-3	CSASVEATDTQYF	TGCAGTGCTAGTGTAGAGGCCACAGATACGCAGTATTTT
-	TRBD1	TRBV27	TRBJ1-1	CASVNRGQGGTEAFF	TGTGCCAGCGTAAACAGGGGACAGGGGGGAACTGAAGCTTTCTTT
few	-	TRBV12-3/TRBV12-4	TRBJ1-3	CASSFRVGNTIYF	TGTGCCAGCAGTTTTCGGGTTGGAAACACCATATATTTT
many	-	TRBV4-3	TRBJ2-7	CASSQDYRGEQYF	TGCGCCAGCAGCCAAGATTACCGGGGCGAGCAGTACTTC
few	TRBD1	TRBV5-1	TRBJ2-7	CASSPWDREGYEQYF	TGCGCCAGCAGCCCGTGGGACAGGGAGGGGTACGAGCAGTACTTC
-	TRBD2	TRBV11-2	TRBJ2-1	CASSSAGGNEQFF	TGTGCCAGCAGCTCGGCGGGGGGCAATGAGCAGTTCTTC
few	TRBD1	TRBV7-9	TRBJ1-1	CASSLGAQGLNTEAFF	TGTGCCAGCAGCTTAGGTGCACAGGGGTTGAATACTGAAGCTTTCTTT
few	TRBD1	TRBV20-1	TRBJ2-3	CSAYSRTGDHTDTQYF	TGCAGTGCTTACTCTCGGACAGGGGACCACACAGATACGCAGTATTTT
few	TRBD1	TRBV6-2/TRBV6-3	TRBJ1-1	CASTSWTGKSTEAFF	TGTGCCAGCACCTCTTGGACAGGGAAGAGCACTGAAGCTTTCTTT
-	-	TRBV27	TRBJ1-3	CASSSANSGNTIYF	TGTGCCAGCAGCTCTGCTAACTCTGGAAACACCATATATTTT